This TCR beta chain is drawn from a study of T-cell reconstitution after alpha-beta-depleted transplantation in children. This clonotype was found many times. The antigen is undetermined. The CDR3 contains 18 residues. V shed 0 bases and J 0 bases; nucleotides not matched to a gene: 10. The germline CDR1 and CDR2 sequences are DFQATT and SNEGSKA (reference sequence). Overall study findings and caveats: T-cell counts and diversity were attributed mostly to newly produced T cells one year after transplant. Alpha-beta T cells about two months after transplant reportedly derived from several hundred expanded graft clones. Surviving recipient T cells and thymic progenitors produced the high day-60 TCRbeta diversity seen in some patients.

The TCRbeta library incorporated unique molecular identifiers. TCRdb re-called the PCR reads with MiXCR, one entry per CDR3 protein. Here the sample spans some 300,000 distinct CDR3 sequences, 7.5% to 9% being singletons. The clonotype originates from a female patient between 2 and 15 years old who had a stem cell transplant for Fanconi anemia, so the T cells may come from the graft donor. The chain combines TRBV20-1 with TRBJ2-1; 8 bases align to TRBD2. This sample comprised peripheral blood, obtained 360 days after TCRalphabeta/CD19-depleted stem cell transplant. The CDR3 DNA sequence: TGCAGTGCTAGAGAGGGGCGCGGGGGGCCTAGCTCCTACAATGAGCAGTTCTTC. Encoded protein: CSAREGRGGPSSYNEQFF.